The clone carrying this T cell receptor (beta chain) was seen only a few times. Its antigen is not known. Germline CDR1 and CDR2: SQVTM and ANQGSEA. Trimming shortened V by 3 bases and J by 6 bases, and 15 bases separated the two germline ends. The CDR3 loop spans 14 amino acids. Then a second PCR, running about 6 to 12 cycles, was carried out with a sample-barcoded 5' primer and a J-beta primer mix. TCRdb processed the 5' RACE reads anew with MiXCR; each CDR3 protein has one entry. This table has more than 1.4 million distinct CDR3 sequences, approximately 42% appearing once. The data stem from a study of blood T cells in healthy people across ages. Notes on the study in general: There were more naive CD4+ cells and higher diversity in long-lived donors than in aged donors.

Each donor had approximately 10 milliliters of peripheral blood drawn. The clonotype was recovered from a woman aged 18-29 years in good health. The sample taken for sequencing was blood. The V call is TRBV29-1, the J call TRBJ2-1; a weak D match, TRBD1 (6 bases). CDR3: CSVDAAGVANEQFF. The CDR3 nucleotides are TGCAGCGTTGATGCGGCAGGGGTGGCCAATGAGCAGTTCTTC.